This T cell receptor beta chain was observed in a study of regulatory T cells in long-lasting Graves disease. Sequencing libraries for TCR beta were prepared with iRepertoire HTBI primers and Arm-PCR of CDR3 regions. MiXCR, run by TCRdb on the multiplex PCR reads, gives a single entry per CDR3 protein. In the table there are about 450,000 distinct CDR3 sequences, 14% of which are singletons. The time point denotes: newly diagnosed GD, antithyroid drugs for less than 3 months. With RNA extracted from PBMCs as input, the TCR library was made. Between the trimmed V and J ends, which lost 7 bases and 1 base, there was a span of 15 bases. The V gene's germline CDR1 is SQVTM and CDR2 ANQGSEA. The CDR3 covers 14 residues. The sample was also reused in another study, on T cells in Graves' hyperthyroidism and ophthalmopathy. That work adds: Stable disease denoted Graves' hyperthyroidism without ophthalmopathy progression within 18 months. In patients aged 18 to 65, hyperthyroidism was newly diagnosed, with duration under 2 months. Among clonotypes expanded in thyroid above 0.001, most were also found in blood.

The TCR sequence derives from a woman in her forties or fifties with Graves disease. Material: peripheral blood mononuclear cells (PBMCs), obtained at new diagnosis, from a patient treated with antithyroid drugs. The chain employs TRBV29-1 and TRBJ2-3, with D perhaps TRBD1 (6 bases). CDR3: CSAEGGVGTDTQYF. The CDR3 bases are TGCAGCGCCGAAGGGGGAGTGGGCACAGATACGCAGTATTTT.